This T cell receptor (beta chain) comes out of a study of T cell responses to AZD1222 COVID-19 vaccine. Profiled with immunoSEQ multiplex PCR; TCRdb holds only in-frame clones, not every one. In the table there are under 150,000 clones, roughly nine tenths of which are singletons. Study conclusions and caveats: Repertoire sampling happened only post peak T cell response. Seropositive at baseline were only a handful of AZD1222 recipients.

The sample holds one count of this clone. Antigen: not known. CDR1 is MNHEY and CDR2 is SVGAGI in the germline V gene. Trimming took 0 bases from V and 5 from J, leaving 10 bases between them. CDR3 size: 14 residues. Sample: peripheral blood, taken on day 0 of AZD1222 vaccination. The clonotype was recovered from an adult in good health. The chain carries TRBV6-5 and TRBJ1-1; D call uncertain. CDR3 protein: CASSYSNVKTEAFF. The CDR3 region has the DNA TGTGCCAGCAGTTACTCGAATGTTAAAACTGAAGCTTTCTTT.